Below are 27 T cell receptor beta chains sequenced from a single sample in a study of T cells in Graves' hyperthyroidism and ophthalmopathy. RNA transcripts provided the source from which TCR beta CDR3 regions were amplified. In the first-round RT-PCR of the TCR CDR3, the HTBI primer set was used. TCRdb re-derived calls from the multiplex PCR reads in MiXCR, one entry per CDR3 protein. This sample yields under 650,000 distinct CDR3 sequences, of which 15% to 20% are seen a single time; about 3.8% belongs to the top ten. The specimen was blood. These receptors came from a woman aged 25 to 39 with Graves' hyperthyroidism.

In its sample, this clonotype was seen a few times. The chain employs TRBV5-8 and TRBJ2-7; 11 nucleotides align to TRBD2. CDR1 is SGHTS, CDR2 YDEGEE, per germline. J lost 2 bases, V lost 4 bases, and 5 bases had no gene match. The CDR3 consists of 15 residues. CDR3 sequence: CASSGGTSGPYEQYF. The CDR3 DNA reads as TGTGCCAGCAGCGGTGGGACTAGCGGTCCCTACGAGCAGTACTTC.

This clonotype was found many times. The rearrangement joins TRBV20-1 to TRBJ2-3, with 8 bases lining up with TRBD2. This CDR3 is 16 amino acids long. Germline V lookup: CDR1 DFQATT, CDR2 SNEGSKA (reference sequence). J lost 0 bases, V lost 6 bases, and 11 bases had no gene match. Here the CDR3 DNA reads TGCAGTGCCACTCCCGAGGGGACTAGGAGCACAGATACGCAGTATTTT. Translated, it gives CSATPEGTRSTDTQYF.

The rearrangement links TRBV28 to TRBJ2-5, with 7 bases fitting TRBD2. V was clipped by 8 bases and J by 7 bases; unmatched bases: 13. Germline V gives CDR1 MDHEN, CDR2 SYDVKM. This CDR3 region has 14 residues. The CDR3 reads CASGGEDPSGTQYF. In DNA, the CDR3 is TGTGCCAGCGGGGGGGAGGACCCATCGGGGACCCAGTACTTC.

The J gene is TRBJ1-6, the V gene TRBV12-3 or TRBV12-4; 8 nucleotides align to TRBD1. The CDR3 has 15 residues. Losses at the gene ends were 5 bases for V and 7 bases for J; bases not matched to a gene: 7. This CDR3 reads CASSTPTGVNSPLHF. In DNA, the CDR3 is TGTGCCAGCAGTACCCCGACAGGGGTCAATTCACCCCTCCACTTT.

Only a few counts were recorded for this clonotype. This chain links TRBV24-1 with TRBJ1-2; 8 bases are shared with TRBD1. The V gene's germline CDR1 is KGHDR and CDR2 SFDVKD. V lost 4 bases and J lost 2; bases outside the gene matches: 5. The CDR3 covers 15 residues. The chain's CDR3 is CATSETGTGNYGYTF. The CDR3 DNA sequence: TGTGCCACCAGTGAGACCGGGACAGGCAACTATGGCTACACCTTC.

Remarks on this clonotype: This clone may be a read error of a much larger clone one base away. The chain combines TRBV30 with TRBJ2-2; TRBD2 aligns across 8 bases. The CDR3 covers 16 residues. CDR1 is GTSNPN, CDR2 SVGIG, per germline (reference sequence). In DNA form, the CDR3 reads TGTGCCTGGAGTGTACGACTAGCGTTGGCAGGCGGGGAGCTGGTTTTT. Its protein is CAWSVRLALAGGELVF.

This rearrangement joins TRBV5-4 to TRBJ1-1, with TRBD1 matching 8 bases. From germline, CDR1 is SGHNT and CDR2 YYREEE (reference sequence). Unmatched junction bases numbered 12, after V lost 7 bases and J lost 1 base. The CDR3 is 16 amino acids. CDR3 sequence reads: CASQRQGLSQNTEAFF. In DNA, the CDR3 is TGTGCCAGCCAGAGACAGGGGCTTTCCCAGAACACTGAAGCTTTCTTT.

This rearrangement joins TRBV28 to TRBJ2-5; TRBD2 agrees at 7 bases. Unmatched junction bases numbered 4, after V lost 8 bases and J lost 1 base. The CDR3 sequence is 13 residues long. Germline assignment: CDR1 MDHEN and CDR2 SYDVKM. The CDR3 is CASGGGIQETQYF. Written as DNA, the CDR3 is TGTGCCAGCGGGGGGGGGATCCAAGAGACCCAGTACTTC. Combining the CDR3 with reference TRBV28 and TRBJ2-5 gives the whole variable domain DVKVTQSSRYLVKRTGEKVFLECVQDMDHENMFWYRQDPGLGLRLIYFSYDVKMKEKGDIPEGYSVSREKKERFSLILESASTNQTSMYLCASGGGIQETQYFGPGTRLLVL.

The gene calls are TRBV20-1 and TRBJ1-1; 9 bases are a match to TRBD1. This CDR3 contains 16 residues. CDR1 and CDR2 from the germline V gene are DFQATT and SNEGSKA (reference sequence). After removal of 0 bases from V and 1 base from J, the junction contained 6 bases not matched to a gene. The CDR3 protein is CSAREWGTGQNTEAFF. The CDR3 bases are TGCAGTGCTAGAGAGTGGGGGACAGGGCAGAACACTGAAGCTTTCTTT.

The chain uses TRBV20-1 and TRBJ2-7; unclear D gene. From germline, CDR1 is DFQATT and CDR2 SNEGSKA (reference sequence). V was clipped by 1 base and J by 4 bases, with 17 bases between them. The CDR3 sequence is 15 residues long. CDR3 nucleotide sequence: TGCAGTGCTAGAGCCAACGCCCGGGCTCCTTACGAGCAGTACTTC. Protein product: CSARANARAPYEQYF.

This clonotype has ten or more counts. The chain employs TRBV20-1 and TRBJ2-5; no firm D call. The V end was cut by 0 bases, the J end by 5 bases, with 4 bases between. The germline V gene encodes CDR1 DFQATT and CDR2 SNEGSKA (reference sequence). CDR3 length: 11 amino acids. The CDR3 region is CSARDGETQYF. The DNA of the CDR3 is TGCAGTGCTAGAGATGGGGAGACCCAGTACTTC.

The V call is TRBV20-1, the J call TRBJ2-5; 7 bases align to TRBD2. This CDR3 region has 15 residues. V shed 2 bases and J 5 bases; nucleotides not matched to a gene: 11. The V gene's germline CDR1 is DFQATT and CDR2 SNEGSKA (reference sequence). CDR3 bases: TGCAGTGCTAGATCGGCGGGAGCCTTGATGGAGACCCAGTACTTC. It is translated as CSARSAGALMETQYF.

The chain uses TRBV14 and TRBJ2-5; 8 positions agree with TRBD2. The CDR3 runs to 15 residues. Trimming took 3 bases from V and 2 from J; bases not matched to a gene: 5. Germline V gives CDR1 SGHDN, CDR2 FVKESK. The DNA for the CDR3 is TGTGCCAGCAGCCAGCTGGCTAGCGGGCAAGAGACCCAGTACTTC. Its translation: CASSQLASGQETQYF.

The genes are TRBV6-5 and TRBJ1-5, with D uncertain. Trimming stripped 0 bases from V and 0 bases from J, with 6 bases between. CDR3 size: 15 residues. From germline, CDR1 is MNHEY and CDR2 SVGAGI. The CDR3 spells CASSYSGVSNQPQHF. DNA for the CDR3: TGTGCCAGCAGTTACTCAGGTGTTAGCAATCAGCCCCAGCATTTT.

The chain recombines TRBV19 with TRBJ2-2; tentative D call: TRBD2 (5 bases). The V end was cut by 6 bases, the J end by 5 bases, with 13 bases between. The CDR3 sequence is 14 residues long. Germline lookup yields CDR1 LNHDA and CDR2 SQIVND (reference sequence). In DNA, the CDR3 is TGTGCCAGTAGCTGGGGAGCTGTGACCGGGGAGCTGTTTTTT. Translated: CASSWGAVTGELFF.

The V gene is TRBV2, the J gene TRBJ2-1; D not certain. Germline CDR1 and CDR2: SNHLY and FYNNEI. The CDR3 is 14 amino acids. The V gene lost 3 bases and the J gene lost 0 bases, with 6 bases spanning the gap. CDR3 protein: CASSERSSYNEQFF. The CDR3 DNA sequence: TGTGCCAGCAGTGAGAGGAGCTCCTACAATGAGCAGTTCTTC.

The CDR3 protein is CASSLERQGTYGANVLTF. The CDR3 region has the DNA TGTGCCAGCAGCTTAGAAAGACAGGGGACGTATGGGGCCAACGTCCTGACTTTC. V usage is TRBV7-9 and J usage is TRBJ2-6; 8 bases are shared with TRBD1. V lost 1 base to trimming and J lost 3 bases; unmatched junction nucleotides: 8. Germline assignment: CDR1 SEHNR and CDR2 FQNEAQ (reference sequence). CDR3 length equals 18 residues.

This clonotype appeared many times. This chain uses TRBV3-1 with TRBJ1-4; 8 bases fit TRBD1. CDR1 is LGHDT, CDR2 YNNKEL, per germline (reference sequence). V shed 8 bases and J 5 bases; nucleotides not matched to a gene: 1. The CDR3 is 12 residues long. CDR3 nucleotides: TGTGCCAGCTCAGGGGGCAATGAAAAACTGTTTTTT. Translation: CASSGGNEKLFF.

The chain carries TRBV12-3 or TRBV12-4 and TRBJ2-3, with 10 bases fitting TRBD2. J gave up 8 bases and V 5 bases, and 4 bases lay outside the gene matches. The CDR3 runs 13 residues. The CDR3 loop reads CASSPLAGATQYF. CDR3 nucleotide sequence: TGTGCCAGCAGTCCTCTAGCGGGAGCTACGCAGTATTTT.

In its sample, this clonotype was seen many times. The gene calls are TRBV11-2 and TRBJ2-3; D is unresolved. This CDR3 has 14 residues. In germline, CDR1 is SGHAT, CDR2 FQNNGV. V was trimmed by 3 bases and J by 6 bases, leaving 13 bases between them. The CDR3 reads CASSLAGPSDTQYF. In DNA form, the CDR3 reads TGTGCCAGCAGCTTGGCAGGCCCCTCGGATACGCAGTATTTT.

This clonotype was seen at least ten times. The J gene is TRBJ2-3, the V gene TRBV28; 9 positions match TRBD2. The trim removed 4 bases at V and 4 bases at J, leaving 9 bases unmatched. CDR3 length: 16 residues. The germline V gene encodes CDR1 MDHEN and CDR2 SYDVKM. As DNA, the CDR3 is TGTGCCAGCAGTTCCTTTGCGGGAGGGACAGCAGATACGCAGTATTTT. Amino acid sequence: CASSSFAGGTADTQYF.

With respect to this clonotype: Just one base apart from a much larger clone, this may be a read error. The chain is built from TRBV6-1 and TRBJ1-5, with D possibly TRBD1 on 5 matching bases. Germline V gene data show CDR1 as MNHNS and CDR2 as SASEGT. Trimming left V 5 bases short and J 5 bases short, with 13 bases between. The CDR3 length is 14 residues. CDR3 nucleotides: TGTGCCAGCAGTCACGCGGGGGATTATCAGCCCCAGCATTTT. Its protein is CASSHAGDYQPQHF.

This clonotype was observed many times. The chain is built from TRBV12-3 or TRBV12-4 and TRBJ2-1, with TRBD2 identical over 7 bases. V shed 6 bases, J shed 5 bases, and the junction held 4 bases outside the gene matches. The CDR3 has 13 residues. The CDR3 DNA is TGTGCCAGCAGCCCGCTAGCGGACAATGAGCAGTTCTTC. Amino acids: CASSPLADNEQFF.

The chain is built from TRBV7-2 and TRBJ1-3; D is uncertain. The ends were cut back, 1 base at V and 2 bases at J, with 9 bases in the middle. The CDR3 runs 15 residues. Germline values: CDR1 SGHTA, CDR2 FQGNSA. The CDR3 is CASSLDGYPGNTIYF. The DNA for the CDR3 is TGTGCCAGCAGCTTAGACGGGTACCCTGGAAACACCATATATTTT.

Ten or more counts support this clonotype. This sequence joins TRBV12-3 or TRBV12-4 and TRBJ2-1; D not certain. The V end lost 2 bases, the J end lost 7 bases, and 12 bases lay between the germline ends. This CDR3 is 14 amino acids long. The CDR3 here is CASSLSRYPNEQFF. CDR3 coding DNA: TGTGCCAGCAGTTTATCCAGGTACCCTAATGAGCAGTTCTTC.

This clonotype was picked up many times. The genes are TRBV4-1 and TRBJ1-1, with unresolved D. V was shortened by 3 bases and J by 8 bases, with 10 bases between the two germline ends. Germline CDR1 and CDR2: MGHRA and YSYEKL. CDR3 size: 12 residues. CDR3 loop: CASSQLKSEAFF. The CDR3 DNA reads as TGCGCCAGCAGCCAGCTGAAGTCAGAAGCTTTCTTT.

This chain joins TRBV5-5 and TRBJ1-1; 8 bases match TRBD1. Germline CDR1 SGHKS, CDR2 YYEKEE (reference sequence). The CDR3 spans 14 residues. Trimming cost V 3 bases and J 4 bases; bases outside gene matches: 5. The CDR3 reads CASSSTDRGTEAFF. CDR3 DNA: TGTGCCAGCAGCTCAACCGACAGGGGCACTGAAGCTTTCTTT.